A selection of T cell receptor beta chains follows, all from one sample in a study of T cells after yellow fever vaccination. TCRdb reprocessed the 5' RACE reads with MiXCR, giving one entry per CDR3 protein. This table has tens of thousands of distinct CDR3 sequences, under 6.5% appearing once. Sequencing was performed on CD4+ T cells sorted from PBMCs, taken approximately 16 days after the first yellow fever vaccination. These receptors originate from a man younger than 35 who received the YFV17D yellow fever vaccine. Both conserved end residues are part of each CDR3. D genes are given only for firm matches. Size is omitted from some rows. Given values are once, few, many or a class for expanded clones.

D: NA
J: TRBJ1-1
size: many
V: TRBV11-1
CDR3: CASSKEWGPTEAFF
DNA: TGTGCCAGCAGCAAAGAGTGGGGGCCCACTGAAGCTTTCTTT

D: TRBD1
J: TRBJ1-3
size: many
V: TRBV15
CDR3: CATSAGQGTGNTIYF
DNA: TGTGCCACCAGCGCCGGACAGGGTACCGGAAACACCATATATTTT

D: TRBD2
J: TRBJ2-3
size: many
V: TRBV7-9
CDR3: CASSAGTSITDTQYF
DNA: TGTGCCAGCAGCGCCGGGACTAGTATCACAGATACGCAGTATTTT

D: NA
J: TRBJ1-1
size: many
V: TRBV5-1
CDR3: CASSLAMGPEAFF
DNA: TGCGCCAGCAGCTTGGCGATGGGCCCTGAAGCTTTCTTT

D: NA
J: TRBJ2-6
size: many
V: TRBV20-1
CDR3: CSAGLGANVLTF
DNA: TGCAGTGCCGGCCTAGGGGCCAACGTCCTGACTTTC

D: TRBD2
J: TRBJ2-5
size: few
V: TRBV20-1
CDR3: CSARDPAGGGETQYF
DNA: TGCAGTGCTAGAGATCCGGCGGGGGGCGGGGAGACCCAGTACTTC

D: NA
J: TRBJ2-2
size: many
V: TRBV10-3
CDR3: CAIYQAGELFF
DNA: TGTGCCATCTATCAAGCCGGGGAGCTGTTTTTT

D: NA
J: TRBJ2-7
size: many
V: TRBV6-2/TRBV6-3
CDR3: CASSYRGFGSYEQYF
DNA: TGTGCCAGCAGTTACAGGGGGTTTGGCTCCTACGAGCAGTACTTC

D: NA
J: TRBJ2-2
size: many
V: TRBV20-1
CDR3: CSASPGSGELFF
DNA: TGCAGTGCTAGTCCCGGGTCCGGGGAGCTGTTTTTT

D: NA
J: TRBJ2-2
size: many
V: TRBV5-1
CDR3: CASSGGPTGATGELFF
DNA: TGCGCCAGCAGCGGGGGCCCCACTGGCGCCACCGGGGAGCTGTTTTTT

D: TRBD2
J: TRBJ2-5
size: many
V: TRBV5-1
CDR3: CASSLGLAGGPSLETQYF
DNA: TGCGCCAGCAGCTTGGGACTAGCGGGGGGCCCGTCTTTAGAGACCCAGTACTTC

D: NA
J: TRBJ1-1
size: NA
V: TRBV20-1
CDR3: CSARESGTSTEAFF
DNA: TGCAGTGCTAGAGAGTCTGGGACCTCCACTGAAGCTTTCTTT

D: NA
J: TRBJ2-5
size: many
V: TRBV7-2
CDR3: CASSLGRDQETQYF
DNA: TGTGCCAGCAGCTTAGGGCGGGACCAAGAGACCCAGTACTTC

D: NA
J: TRBJ1-1
size: many
V: TRBV29-1
CDR3: CSVSLNAGNTEAFF
DNA: TGCAGCGTCTCCCTAAACGCGGGAAACACTGAAGCTTTCTTT

D: NA
J: TRBJ1-1
size: many
V: TRBV7-9
CDR3: CASSLPGRPNTEAFF
DNA: TGTGCCAGCAGCCTCCCGGGCAGGCCAAACACTGAAGCTTTCTTT

D: NA
J: TRBJ1-4
size: many
V: TRBV20-1
CDR3: CSARDSLNEKLFF
DNA: TGCAGTGCTAGGGACAGCTTAAATGAAAAACTGTTTTTT

D: TRBD2
J: TRBJ2-3
size: many
V: TRBV24-1
CDR3: CATSDRASGGSTDTQYF
DNA: TGTGCCACCAGTGATCGCGCTAGCGGGGGAAGCACAGATACGCAGTATTTT

D: TRBD2
J: TRBJ2-1
size: many
V: TRBV5-1
CDR3: CASRFSGGAWNEQFF
DNA: TGCGCCAGCAGGTTTAGCGGGGGGGCCTGGAATGAGCAGTTCTTC

D: NA
J: TRBJ2-3
size: many
V: TRBV29-1
CDR3: CSVEKGADTQYF
DNA: TGCAGCGTTGAAAAAGGGGCGGATACGCAGTATTTT

D: NA
J: TRBJ1-6
size: many
V: TRBV6-2/TRBV6-3
CDR3: CASKPSVQSPLHF
DNA: TGTGCCAGCAAGCCGTCCGTTCAGTCACCCCTCCACTTT

D: NA
J: TRBJ2-5
size: few
V: TRBV29-1
CDR3: CSAVGVETQYF
DNA: TGCAGCGCGGTCGGGGTAGAGACCCAGTACTTC

D: TRBD1
J: TRBJ1-1
size: many
V: TRBV29-1
CDR3: CSVSQGRGTEAFF
DNA: TGCAGCGTGTCACAGGGCAGGGGGACTGAAGCTTTCTTT

D: NA
J: TRBJ1-3
size: many
V: TRBV5-8
CDR3: CASSLGATISGNTIYF
DNA: TGTGCCAGCAGCTTAGGGGCGACGATATCTGGAAACACCATATATTTT

D: NA
J: TRBJ1-3
size: many
V: TRBV18
CDR3: CASSPTTDIFRNTIYF
DNA: TGTGCCAGCTCACCGACCACGGACATATTCAGAAACACCATATATTTT

D: NA
J: TRBJ2-7
size: many
V: TRBV7-2
CDR3: CASSLERGREQYF
DNA: TGTGCCAGCAGCTTAGAACGGGGCCGGGAGCAGTACTTC

D: TRBD1
J: TRBJ1-1
size: many
V: TRBV5-1
CDR3: CASSSTGGNTEAFF
DNA: TGCGCCAGCAGCTCGACAGGGGGGAACACTGAAGCTTTCTTT

D: NA
J: TRBJ2-5
size: many
V: TRBV10-3
CDR3: CAISDSEYQETQYF
DNA: TGTGCCATCAGTGATTCTGAGTACCAAGAGACCCAGTACTTC

D: NA
J: TRBJ1-6
size: many
V: TRBV10-3
CDR3: CAISEQDFSPLHF
DNA: TGTGCCATCAGTGAGCAGGACTTTTCACCCCTCCACTTT

D: NA
J: TRBJ1-6
size: many
V: TRBV5-1
CDR3: CASSSSGIQESPLHF
DNA: TGCGCCAGCAGCTCATCCGGGATACAGGAGTCACCCCTCCACTTT

D: NA
J: TRBJ2-1
size: many
V: TRBV5-1
CDR3: CASSSDVGGEQFF
DNA: TGCGCCAGCAGCTCGGACGTGGGAGGTGAGCAGTTCTTC

D: NA
J: TRBJ2-1
size: few
V: TRBV4-2
CDR3: CASGGGSHNEQFF
DNA: TGTGCCAGCGGGGGGGGCAGTCACAATGAGCAGTTCTTC

D: NA
J: TRBJ1-1
size: many
V: TRBV12-3/TRBV12-4
CDR3: CASSDNMNTEAFF
DNA: TGTGCCAGCAGTGACAACATGAACACTGAAGCTTTCTTT

D: TRBD1
J: TRBJ1-2
size: many
V: TRBV6-5
CDR3: CASSYFRQGGYGYTF
DNA: TGTGCCAGCAGTTACTTCCGACAGGGGGGCTATGGCTACACCTTC

D: NA
J: TRBJ2-7
size: many
V: TRBV20-1
CDR3: CSARFFSYEQYF
DNA: TGCAGTGCTAGGTTCTTCTCCTACGAGCAGTACTTC

D: NA
J: TRBJ2-6
size: many
V: TRBV5-1
CDR3: CASSLEVSGSGANVLTF
DNA: TGCGCCAGCAGCTTGGAAGTGAGCGGCTCTGGGGCCAACGTCCTGACTTTC

D: NA
J: TRBJ1-1
size: many
V: TRBV6-5
CDR3: CASSYPGAGTEAFF
DNA: TGTGCCAGCAGTTACCCGGGGGCAGGCACTGAAGCTTTCTTT

D: NA
J: TRBJ1-2
size: many
V: TRBV25-1
CDR3: CASSLNVYGANYGYTF
DNA: TGTGCCAGCAGCTTGAATGTGTACGGAGCTAACTATGGCTACACCTTC

D: TRBD1
J: TRBJ1-4
size: many
V: TRBV5-5
CDR3: CASSLTGQGVQKLFF
DNA: TGTGCCAGCAGCTTGACAGGACAGGGGGTCCAAAAACTGTTTTTT

D: NA
J: TRBJ2-1
size: NA
V: TRBV5-4
CDR3: CASSPPLGGTYNEQFF
DNA: TGTGCCAGCAGCCCGCCGCTAGGGGGGACCTACAATGAGCAGTTCTTC

D: NA
J: TRBJ2-5
size: many
V: TRBV12-5
CDR3: CASGGPLGAETQYF
DNA: TGTGCTAGTGGTGGCCCGTTAGGGGCGGAGACCCAGTACTTC

D: TRBD1
J: TRBJ2-1
size: few
V: TRBV6-2/TRBV6-3
CDR3: CASRGQGYNEQFF
DNA: TGTGCCAGCAGAGGACAGGGGTACAATGAGCAGTTCTTC

D: NA
J: TRBJ1-5
size: many
V: TRBV5-6
CDR3: CASSLDRVWQPQHF
DNA: TGTGCCAGCAGCTTGGACAGGGTATGGCAGCCCCAGCATTTT

D: NA
J: TRBJ1-4
size: many
V: TRBV6-1
CDR3: CASSEMGQGNEKLFF
DNA: TGTGCCAGCAGTGAAATGGGGCAGGGTAATGAAAAACTGTTTTTT

D: TRBD2
J: TRBJ2-5
size: many
V: TRBV2
CDR3: CASRPGLAGETQYF
DNA: TGTGCCAGCAGGCCGGGACTAGCGGGGGAGACCCAGTACTTC

D: TRBD2
J: TRBJ2-5
size: many
V: TRBV20-1
CDR3: CSAPRTSGPETQYF
DNA: TGCAGTGCACCTCGGACTAGCGGGCCTGAGACCCAGTACTTC

D: TRBD2
J: TRBJ2-7
size: many
V: TRBV6-5
CDR3: CASRTNRGGNYEQYF
DNA: TGTGCCAGCAGGACGAACCGCGGGGGGAACTACGAGCAGTACTTC

D: NA
J: TRBJ2-1
size: many
V: TRBV4-3
CDR3: CASSQERDVMGEQFF
DNA: TGCGCCAGCAGCCAAGAGCGGGACGTCATGGGTGAGCAGTTCTTC

D: TRBD1
J: TRBJ2-7
size: many
V: TRBV30
CDR3: CAWRDYGTEAF
DNA: TGTGCCTGGAGGGATTATGGGACAGAGGCTTTC

D: TRBD1
J: TRBJ1-2
size: many
V: TRBV24-1
CDR3: CAIRDRRPYGYTF
DNA: TGTGCCATCCGGGACAGGCGACCCTATGGCTACACCTTC